This section outlines one T cell receptor (beta chain) sequence together with its context. What it binds is unknown. CDR3 length equals 13 residues. The germline gives CDR1 GTSNPN, CDR2 SVGIG (reference sequence). V shed 3 bases and J shed 7 bases, with 15 bases lying between them. This sample was included in a study of cytomegalovirus exposure and HLA in healthy donors. PCR amplification relied on 60 Vbeta primers (plus 13 Jbeta primers). Clones were sequenced by immunoSEQ multiplex PCR, and TCRdb holds only the in-frame ones, with some missing. The listing records tens of thousands of clones. Study-level points and caveats: Later genetic work tied a missense DCLRE1C variant to beta-chain V and J trimming.

The chain is built from TRBV30 and TRBJ1-2; D might be TRBD1 (6 bases). Sequenced input: PBMCs. The clonotype originates from a man aged 40-55 years in good health and CMV-seronegative. CDR3 sequence: CAWSPYRASGYTF. In DNA form, the CDR3 reads TGTGCCTGGAGCCCCTACAGGGCTTCTGGCTACACCTTC. Full variable domain (outside the CDR3, taken from reference TRBV30 and TRBJ1-2): SQTIHQWPATLVQPVGSPLSLECTVEGTSNPNLYWYRQAAGRGLQLLFYSVGIGQISSEVPQNLSASRPQDRQFILSSKKLLLSDSGFYLCAWSPYRASGYTFGSGTRLTVV.